One sample yielded the 4 T cell receptor beta chains listed below, sequenced in a study of CD8+CD57+ T cells in acquired aplastic anemia. Genomic DNA acted as the template from which TCR beta VDJ combination and CDR3 sequence profiling were carried out. TCRdb recomputed calls from the reads with MiXCR, one row per CDR3 protein. This sample has more than 150,000 distinct CDR3 sequences; over 60% occur once, and the top ten carry 40% to 55%. Material: sorted CD4+, CD8+, or CD8+CD57+ T cells (not recorded which) from PBMCs. The receptors were gathered from a human donor with severe aplastic anemia or a healthy control (not recorded which).

The V call is TRBV7-9, the J call TRBJ2-5, with 14 bases identical to TRBD2. After removal of 5 bases from V and 1 base from J, the junction contained 6 bases not matched to a gene. The CDR3 runs to 17 residues. Germline V CDR1 and CDR2: SEHNR, FQNEAQ (reference sequence). CDR3 coding DNA: TGTGCCAGCAGCCAGGGGACTAGCGGGGGAATCCAAGAGACCCAGTACTTC. It codes for CASSQGTSGGIQETQYF. Together with reference TRBV7-9 and TRBJ2-5, the CDR3 gives the full variable domain: DTGVSQNPRHKITKRGQNVTFRCDPISEHNRLYWYRQTLGQGPEFLTYFQNEAQLEKSRLLSDRFSAERPKGSFSTLEIQRTEQGDSAMYLCASSQGTSGGIQETQYFGPGTRLLVL.

V and J are TRBV7-9 and TRBJ2-1; D unclear. Trimming took 6 bases from V and 12 from J, leaving 15 bases between them. Germline CDR1 reads SEHNR; CDR2 reads FQNEAQ (reference sequence). The CDR3 covers 12 residues. The CDR3 sequence: CASSLWSSRQFF. The CDR3 region has the DNA TGTGCCAGCAGTTTGTGGTCCAGTAGGCAGTTCTTC.

The CDR3 reads CATRAYSNTGELFF. The DNA of the CDR3 is TGTGCCACCCGTGCCTATTCAAACACCGGGGAGCTGTTTTTT. The chain carries TRBV24-1 and TRBJ2-2; D is unresolved. CDR1 and CDR2 from the germline V gene are KGHDR and SFDVKD. V was clipped by 9 bases and J by 2 bases, with 12 bases between them. The CDR3 length is 14 residues.

The chain has TRBV2 and TRBJ2-7; 9 nucleotides align to TRBD2. The CDR3 length is 13 residues. J was trimmed by 7 bases and V by 7 bases; bases with no gene match: 8. Germline CDR1 and CDR2: SNHLY and FYNNEI. The CDR3 region has the DNA TGTGCCAGCAAGGGCGGGGGGGCTGAAGAGCAGTACTTC. Protein sequence: CASKGGGAEEQYF.